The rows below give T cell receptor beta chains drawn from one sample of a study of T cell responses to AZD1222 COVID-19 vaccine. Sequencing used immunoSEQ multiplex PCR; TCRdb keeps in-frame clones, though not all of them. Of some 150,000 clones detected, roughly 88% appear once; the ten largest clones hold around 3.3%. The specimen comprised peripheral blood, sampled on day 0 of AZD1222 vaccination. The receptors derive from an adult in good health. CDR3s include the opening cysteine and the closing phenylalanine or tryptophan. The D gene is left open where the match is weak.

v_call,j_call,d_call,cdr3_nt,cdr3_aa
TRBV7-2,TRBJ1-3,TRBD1,TGTGCCAGCAGCTTAGGGGACAGAAGCTCTGGAAACACCATATATTTT,CASSLGDRSSGNTIYF
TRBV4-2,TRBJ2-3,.,TGTGCCAGCAGGGGGGACATGGAAGGCCGTGCAGATACGCAGTATTTT,CASRGDMEGRADTQYF
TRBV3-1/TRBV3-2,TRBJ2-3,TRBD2,TGTGCCAGCAGCCAAGATGGGGGGGAATTTACGCAGTATTTT,CASSQDGGEFTQYF
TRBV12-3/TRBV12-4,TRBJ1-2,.,TGTGCCAGCAGTTTCGGGCAGATCGATGGCTACACCTTC,CASSFGQIDGYTF
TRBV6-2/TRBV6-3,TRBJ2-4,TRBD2,TGTGCCAGCAGTTACGGTGGTAGCGGGAGGGCACGAGGCATTCAGTACTTC,CASSYGGSGRARGIQYF
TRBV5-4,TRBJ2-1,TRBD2,TGTGCCAGCAGCCCAATGACTAGCGGGAGGGCAAGGGGTGAGCAGTTCTTC,CASSPMTSGRARGEQFF
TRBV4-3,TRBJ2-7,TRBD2,TGCGCCAGCAGCCAAGATGCGGGAGTCAACCCCTACGAGCAGTACTTC,CASSQDAGVNPYEQYF
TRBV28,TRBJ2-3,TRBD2,TGTGCCAGCAGTTCTCTCCTAGCGGAGGCCACAGATACGCAGTATTTT,CASSSLLAEATDTQYF
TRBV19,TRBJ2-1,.,TGTGCCAGTAGTACGGTAGCGGCCCAGCAGTTCTTC,CASSTVAAQQFF
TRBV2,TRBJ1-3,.,TGTGCCAGCACGACTGCCTACTCTGGAAACACCATATATTTT,CASTTAYSGNTIYF